The 3 T cell receptor beta chains given below trace back to one sample, sequenced in a study of control samples from healthy donors and cancer patients. The assay was immunoSEQ multiplex PCR, and TCRdb's table has in-frame clones only and misses some. The table shows about 410,000 clones, with 75% to 95% occurring only once. The specimen was PBMCs. Receptors originate from a man between 40 and 49 years old with head and neck cancer.

This chain uses TRBV7-2 with TRBJ2-5, with TRBD1 matching 10 bases. Trimming took 5 bases from V and 7 from J; bases not matched to a gene: 4. CDR3 length equals 13 residues. CDR1 is SGHTA, CDR2 FQGNSA, per germline. The CDR3: CASSRGQGGTQYF. The CDR3 DNA follows: TGTGCCAGCAGCCGCGGACAGGGGGGGACCCAGTACTTC.

This clone was counted between two and nine times. The chain joins TRBV9 to TRBJ2-7; D gene unclear. CDR3 length equals 15 residues. Germline CDR1 is SGDLS and CDR2 is YYNGEE. Trimming pared 4 bases from V and 3 bases from J, leaving 17 bases between. The CDR3 sequence: CASSPRVETFYEQYF. CDR3 sequence (DNA): TGTGCCAGCAGCCCACGGGTAGAAACTTTCTACGAGCAGTACTTC.

This clone was counted a single time. The rearrangement uses TRBV20-1 and TRBJ2-7; D is ambiguous. V was clipped by 2 bases and J by 3 bases, with 5 bases between them. Germline CDR1 and CDR2: DFQATT and SNEGSKA (reference sequence). This CDR3 region has 11 residues. This CDR3 is CSARKNYEQYF. The DNA of the CDR3 is TGCAGTGCTAGAAAAAACTACGAGCAGTACTTC.